Reported below is one T cell receptor (beta chain). What it binds is unknown. This entry comes from a study of chemoradiotherapy in HPV16-positive cancers. Method: immunoSEQ multiplex PCR; TCRdb's copy keeps in-frame clones and lacks some. Of 40,000 to 65,000 clones in the sample, about nine tenths were seen once. Study findings and constraints: The functional HPV-specific definition rests on just a couple of HPV16-positive patients. Candidate HPV-specific clones and E7-related TCR motifs grew in tumor during treatment. In HPV16-positive patients, HPV-responsive T-cell expansion tracked better recurrence-free survival.

Samples were taken several times over chemoradiotherapy. In germline, CDR1 is MNHNS, CDR2 SASEGT. The V gene lost 5 bases and the J gene lost 6 bases, with 10 bases spanning the gap. CDR3 length equals 13 residues. The sequence derives from a human donor with HPV-associated anogenital cancer. The V gene is TRBV6-1, the J gene TRBJ1-4, with no clear D. The specimen comprised blood, sampled from a patient who underwent chemoradiotherapy. CDR3 DNA: TGTGCCAGCAGTTCGGACCGATATGAAAAACTGTTTTTT. This sequence encodes CASSSDRYEKLFF.